A selection of T cell receptor beta chains follows, all from one sample in a study of patients and donors after allogeneic stem cell transplantation. TCRdb fed the RT-PCR reads into MiXCR, producing one record per CDR3 protein. The table lists 800,000 to 1,000,000 distinct CDR3 sequences, over 15% of them singletons. Sequenced: blood, either unsorted or a sorted T cell fraction (not recorded which). These receptors were obtained from a human donor who was either an allogeneic HSCT recipient or a stem cell or donor lymphocyte infusion donor (not recorded which). It is not recorded whose cells these are; they may come from a transplant donor. Both conserved end residues are part of each CDR3. The D gene is left open where the match is weak. Size tells how often a clone was seen (once, few, many) or the class of an expanded clone, and some rows leave it out.

v_gene	len	abundance	j_gene	d_gene	CDR3aa	CDR3nt
TRBV11-3	13	NA	TRBJ2-7	TRBD2	CASNSRERYEQYF	TGTGCCAGCAACTCGCGGGAGAGGTACGAGCAGTACTTC
TRBV24-1	18	many	TRBJ2-2	TRBD1	CATSDTLPGQGNTGELFF	TGTGCCACCAGTGATACCCTACCGGGACAGGGTAACACCGGGGAGCTGTTTTTT
TRBV29-1	14	NA	TRBJ2-2	TRBD2	CSPRTSGDGGELFF	TGCAGCCCCAGGACTAGCGGGGATGGCGGGGAGCTGTTTTTT
TRBV7-3	15	NA	TRBJ2-3	NA	CASSPEGGLADTQYF	TGTGCCAGCAGCCCTGAAGGTGGGCTGGCAGATACGCAGTATTTT
TRBV2	14	NA	TRBJ2-2	NA	CASRGMRDTGELFF	TGTGCCAGCAGGGGGATGCGGGACACCGGGGAGCTGTTTTTT
TRBV7-8	15	NA	TRBJ1-4	NA	CASSLRRAGNEKLFF	TGTGCCAGCAGTCTCCGTCGGGCAGGGAATGAAAAACTGTTTTTT
TRBV9	13	NA	TRBJ1-6	TRBD1	CASSSRDSSPLHF	TGTGCCAGCAGCTCTAGGGACAGCTCACCCCTCCACTTT
TRBV5-1	15	NA	TRBJ2-7	NA	CASSYGAGPSYEQYF	TGCGCCAGCAGCTATGGAGCGGGTCCGTCCTACGAGCAGTACTTC
TRBV7-6	13	few	TRBJ2-5	NA	CASHRSDQETQYF	TGTGCCAGTCACCGGTCGGACCAAGAGACCCAGTACTTC
TRBV14	15	NA	TRBJ2-7	NA	CASSQDRGAVHEQYF	TGTGCCAGCAGCCAAGATCGGGGGGCAGTCCACGAGCAGTACTTC
TRBV20-1	14	NA	TRBJ2-6	NA	CSASVLPGANVLTF	TGCAGTGCTAGTGTCCTCCCCGGGGCCAACGTCCTGACTTTC
TRBV6-1	17	few	TRBJ1-1	NA	CASSAKGGTVVGTEAFF	TGTGCCAGCAGTGCCAAGGGTGGTACGGTAGTAGGCACTGAAGCTTTCTTT
TRBV5-6	15	few	TRBJ1-1	NA	CASSLTGPRNTEAFF	TGTGCCAGCAGCTTGACAGGGCCGAGGAACACTGAAGCTTTCTTT
TRBV12-3/TRBV12-4	14	few	TRBJ1-3	NA	CASSDSLSGNTIYF	TGTGCCAGCAGTGACTCGCTCTCTGGAAACACCATATATTTT
TRBV29-1	13	NA	TRBJ2-3	NA	CSVPPGVTDTQYF	TGCAGCGTTCCCCCGGGGGTCACAGATACGCAGTATTTT
TRBV20-1	13	NA	TRBJ2-1	TRBD2	CSAQLGTSNEQFF	TGCAGTGCCCAACTTGGGACTAGTAATGAGCAGTTCTTC
TRBV5-1	16	NA	TRBJ2-1	TRBD2	CASSLGVSGMYNEQFF	TGCGCCAGCAGCTTGGGGGTTAGCGGGATGTACAATGAGCAGTTCTTC
TRBV12-3/TRBV12-4	12	many	TRBJ1-2	TRBD1	CASSSRGGGYTF	TGTGCCAGCAGTTCCAGGGGGGGCGGCTACACCTTC
TRBV24-1	11	NA	TRBJ1-1	NA	CATKDGTEAFF	TGTGCCACCAAGGACGGGACTGAAGCTTTCTTT
TRBV20-1	14	NA	TRBJ2-1	NA	CSARAMVAYNEQFF	TGCAGTGCTAGAGCGATGGTCGCCTACAATGAGCAGTTCTTC
TRBV5-1	15	NA	TRBJ2-7	TRBD1	CASSSERRGPYEQYF	TGCGCCAGCAGCTCGGAACGCAGGGGGCCCTACGAGCAGTACTTC
TRBV3-1	15	few	TRBJ2-2	NA	CASKLGAWGTGELFF	TGTGCCAGCAAGCTGGGGGCGTGGGGCACCGGGGAGCTGTTTTTT
TRBV5-6	12	NA	TRBJ2-1	NA	CASRQNYNEQFF	TGTGCCAGCAGACAGAACTACAATGAGCAGTTCTTC
TRBV4-1	17	few	TRBJ1-2	TRBD1	CASSQGTGTVTNYGYTF	TGCGCCAGCAGCCAGGGCACTGGGACAGTAACTAACTATGGCTACACCTTC
TRBV20-1	12	few	TRBJ1-2	NA	CSATSLVYGYTF	TGCAGTGCCACAAGTCTGGTCTATGGCTACACCTTC
TRBV6-1	13	NA	TRBJ2-5	TRBD1	CASNLTGGKTQYF	TGTGCCAGCAATCTGACAGGGGGGAAGACCCAGTACTTC